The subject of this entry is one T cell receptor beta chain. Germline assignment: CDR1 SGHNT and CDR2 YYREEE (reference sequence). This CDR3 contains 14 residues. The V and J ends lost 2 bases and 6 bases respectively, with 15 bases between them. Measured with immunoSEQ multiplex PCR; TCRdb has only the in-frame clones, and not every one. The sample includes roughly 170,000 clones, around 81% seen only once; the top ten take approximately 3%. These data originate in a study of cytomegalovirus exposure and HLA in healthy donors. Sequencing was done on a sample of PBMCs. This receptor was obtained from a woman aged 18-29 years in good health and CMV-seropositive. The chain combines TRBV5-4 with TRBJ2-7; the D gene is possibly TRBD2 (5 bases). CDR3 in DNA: TGTGCCAGCAGCTTTCGGGGAACGGGTGGCGAGCAGTACTTC. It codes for CASSFRGTGGEQYF.